Included here is one T cell receptor (beta chain) sequence, with context. The antigen is undetermined. Repertoires were generated with immunoSEQ multiplex PCR, while TCRdb's copy carries only in-frame clones and drops some. Counted here are around 95,000 clones, roughly 85% occurring once; the ten biggest clones make up about 20%. V was trimmed by 4 bases and J by 6 bases, leaving 14 bases between them. CDR1 is SGHRS and CDR2 is YFSETQ in the germline V gene. The CDR3 is 14 residues long. The source of the sample is a study of cytomegalovirus exposure and HLA in healthy donors. General study findings and limits: The CMV antigen specificity of a few CMV-associated chains was confirmed through in vitro analysis. The tendency of first-cohort TCR clusters to co-occur in the 130 or so validation repertoires was identified by a subsequent analysis. Cytomegalovirus status was reportedly diagnosed by the classifier with high sensitivity and specificity.

The material sequenced was PBMCs. The J gene is TRBJ2-1, the V gene TRBV5-1, with D tentatively TRBD1 (5 bases). This TCR derives from a man aged 18 to 29 in good health and CMV-seropositive. CDR3 coding DNA: TGCGCCAGCAGCCTGGTTTCAGGGCTCAATGAGCAGTTCTTC. The encoded protein is CASSLVSGLNEQFF.